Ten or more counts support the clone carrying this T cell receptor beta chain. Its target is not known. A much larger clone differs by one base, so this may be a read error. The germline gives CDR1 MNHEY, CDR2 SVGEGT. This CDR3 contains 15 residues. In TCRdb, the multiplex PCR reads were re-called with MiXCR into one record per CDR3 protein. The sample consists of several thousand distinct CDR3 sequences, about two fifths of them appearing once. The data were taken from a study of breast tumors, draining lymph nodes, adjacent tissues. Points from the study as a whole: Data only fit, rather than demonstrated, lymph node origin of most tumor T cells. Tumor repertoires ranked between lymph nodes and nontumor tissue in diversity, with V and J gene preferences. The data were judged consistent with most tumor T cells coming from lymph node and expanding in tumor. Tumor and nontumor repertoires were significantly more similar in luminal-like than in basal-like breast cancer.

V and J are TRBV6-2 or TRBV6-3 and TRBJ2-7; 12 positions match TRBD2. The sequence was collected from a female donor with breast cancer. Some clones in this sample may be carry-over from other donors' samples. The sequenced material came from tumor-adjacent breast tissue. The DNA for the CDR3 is TGTGGCAGCAGTTCCACTAGCGGGAGGTCCTACGAGCAGTACTTC. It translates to CGSSSTSGRSYEQYF.